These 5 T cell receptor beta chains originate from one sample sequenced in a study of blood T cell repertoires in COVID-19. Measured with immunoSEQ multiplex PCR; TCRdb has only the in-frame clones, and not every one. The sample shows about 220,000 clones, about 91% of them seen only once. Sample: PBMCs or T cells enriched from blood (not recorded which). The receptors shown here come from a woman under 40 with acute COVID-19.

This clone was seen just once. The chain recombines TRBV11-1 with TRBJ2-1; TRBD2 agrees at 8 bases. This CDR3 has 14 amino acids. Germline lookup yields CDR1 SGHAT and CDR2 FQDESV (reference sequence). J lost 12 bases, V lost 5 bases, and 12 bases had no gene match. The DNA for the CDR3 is TGTGCCAGCAGCGTGTCCGGGGGGGGCTTCTTGCAGTTCTTC. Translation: CASSVSGGGFLQFF.

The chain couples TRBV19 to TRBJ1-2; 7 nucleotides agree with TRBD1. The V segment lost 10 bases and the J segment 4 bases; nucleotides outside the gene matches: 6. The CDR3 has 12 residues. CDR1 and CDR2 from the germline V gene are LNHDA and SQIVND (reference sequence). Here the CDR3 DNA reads TGTGCCACCCGACAGGGAGGCTATGGCTACACCTTC. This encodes CATRQGGYGYTF.

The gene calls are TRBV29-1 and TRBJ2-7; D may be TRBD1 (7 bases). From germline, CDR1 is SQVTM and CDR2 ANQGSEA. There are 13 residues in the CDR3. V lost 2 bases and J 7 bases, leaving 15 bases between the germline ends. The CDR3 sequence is CSVETTSGGEQYF. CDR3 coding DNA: TGCAGCGTTGAAACCACGTCAGGGGGGGAGCAGTACTTC.

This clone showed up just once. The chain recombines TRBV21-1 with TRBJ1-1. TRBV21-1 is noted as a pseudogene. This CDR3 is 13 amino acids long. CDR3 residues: CASIYYRNTEAFF. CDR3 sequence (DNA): TGTGCCAGCATCTACTATCGGAACACTGAAGCTTTCTTT.

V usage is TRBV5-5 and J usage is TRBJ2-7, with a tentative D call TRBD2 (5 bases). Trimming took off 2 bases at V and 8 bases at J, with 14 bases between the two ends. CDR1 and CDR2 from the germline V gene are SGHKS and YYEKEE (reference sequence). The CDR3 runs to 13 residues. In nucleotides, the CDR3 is TGTGCCAGCAGCTTACTAGAGGCCGGGCAGCAGTACTTC. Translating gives CASSLLEAGQQYF.